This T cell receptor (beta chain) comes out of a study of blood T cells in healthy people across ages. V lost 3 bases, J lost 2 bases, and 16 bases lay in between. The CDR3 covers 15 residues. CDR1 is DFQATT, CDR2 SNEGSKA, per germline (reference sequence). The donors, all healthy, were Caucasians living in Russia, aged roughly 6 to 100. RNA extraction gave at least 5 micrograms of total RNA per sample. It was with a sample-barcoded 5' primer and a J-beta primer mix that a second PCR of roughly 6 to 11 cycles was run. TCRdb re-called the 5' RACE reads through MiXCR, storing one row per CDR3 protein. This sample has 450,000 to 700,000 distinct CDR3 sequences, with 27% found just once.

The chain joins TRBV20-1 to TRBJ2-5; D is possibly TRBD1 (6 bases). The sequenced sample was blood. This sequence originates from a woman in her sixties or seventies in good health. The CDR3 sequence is CSASPLQGAQETQYF. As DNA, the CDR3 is TGCAGTGCTAGCCCGCTACAGGGAGCGCAAGAGACCCAGTACTTC.